Detailed here is one T cell receptor (beta chain). Authors' data handling: Amplification from reference gene primers served as the basis for estimated nucleated cell counts. Sequencing was performed with immunoSEQ multiplex PCR; in TCRdb, only in-frame clones are kept and a portion is missing. V, J and clone size reflect that table, while D and trimming were determined from the DNA. Of 300,000 to 450,000 clones listed, roughly 90% are singletons. Seattle patients were enrolled while actively infected and followed longitudinally. These data are taken from a study of blood T cell repertoires in COVID-19. Study-level background: Collection of acute and convalescent COVID-19 samples took place in the United States, Italy and Spain. Sources were T cells, B-cell-depleted T cells, or PBMCs; the material itself was cDNA or gDNA.

The germline V and J ends were trimmed by 7 bases and 7 bases, with 11 bases remaining between them. This CDR3 region has 12 residues. From germline, CDR1 is MDHEN and CDR2 SYDVKM. The chain combines TRBV28 with TRBJ1-5, with a tentative D call TRBD1 (5 bases). This clonotype was sampled from a woman younger than 45 with COVID-19, enrolled during active disease. Sequenced sample: peripheral blood. The CDR3 DNA follows: TGTGCCAGCACAGCCCCAGGGCAGCCCCAGCATTTT. This codes for CASTAPGQPQHF.